This TCR beta chain is from a study of cytomegalovirus exposure and HLA in healthy donors. Whole-study findings and limits: The authors reported that TCR beta sequences could predict HLA-A and HLA-B alleles. These predictions were accurate for most subjects in the first cohort. Some segments of the V type, notably TRBV6-2 and TRBV6-3, were excluded as indistinguishable. Among CMV-associated TCR beta chains, most appeared HLA-restricted in a later analysis.

The primer mix had 60 Vbeta and 13 Jbeta primers. Generated by immunoSEQ multiplex PCR, the TCRdb table keeps only in-frame clones and is missing some. The sample shows under 200,000 clones, approximately 78% of them seen only once. With V trimmed by 5 bases and J by 1 base, 11 bases remained unmatched. This CDR3 is built from 16 residues. The germline gives CDR1 SGHRS, CDR2 YFSETQ. Note on this clone: Its matching antigen is unknown.

The clonotype was recovered from a woman aged 40 to 50 in good health and CMV-seronegative. The J gene is TRBJ1-1, the V gene TRBV5-1; 7 nucleotides line up with TRBD1. Material: PBMCs. CDR3 coding DNA: TGCGCCAGCAGGGGGATCGGAGGGGGCGCGAACACTGAAGCTTTCTTT. This codes for CASRGIGGGANTEAFF.